These 11 T cell receptor beta chains came from one sample sequenced in a study of T cell changes during pregnancy in multiple sclerosis. TCRdb keeps only in-frame clones here, not all; method: immunoSEQ multiplex PCR. In the table there are under 45,000 clones, about 88% of which are singletons. The sample consisted of CD8+ T cells from peripheral blood mononuclear cells, taken in the first trimester of pregnancy. All receptors come from a female donor with multiple sclerosis, enrolled in a pregnancy study.

The rearrangement links TRBV25-1 to TRBJ1-2; 7 positions agree with TRBD1. The V segment lost 1 base and the J segment 5 bases; nucleotides outside the gene matches: 10. Germline V gene lookup returns CDR1 MGHDK and CDR2 SYGVNS. The CDR3 loop spans 16 amino acids. The CDR3 loop reads CASSEFSGGTVYGYTF. As DNA, the CDR3 is TGTGCCAGCAGTGAATTTAGTGGAGGGACAGTTTATGGCTACACCTTC.

The chain joins TRBV4-1 to TRBJ2-7; D might be TRBD1 (5 bases). Germline CDR1 and CDR2: MGHRA and YSYEKL. The length of the CDR3 is 15 residues. V lost 1 base to trimming and J lost 4 bases, with 14 bases between them. CDR3 in DNA: TGCGCCAGCAGCCAAGTTGCGACAGATTCTTACGAGCAGTACTTC. Translation gives CASSQVATDSYEQYF.

The chain is built from TRBV5-5 and TRBJ2-7; 7 nucleotides agree with TRBD1. Germline CDR1 reads SGHKS; CDR2 reads YYEKEE (reference sequence). CDR3 length: 14 residues. V lost 4 bases to trimming and J lost 3 bases; unmatched junction nucleotides: 7. This chain's CDR3 is CASSEGALLYEQYF. CDR3 in DNA: TGTGCCAGCAGCGAGGGGGCTCTACTCTACGAGCAGTACTTC.

The genes are TRBV12-5 and TRBJ1-5, with 7 bases identical to TRBD1. Germline lookup yields CDR1 LGHNT and CDR2 FRNRAP. This CDR3 has 14 residues. Unmatched junction bases numbered 10, after V lost 9 bases and J lost 5 bases. CDR3 bases: TGTGCTAGCCTCCCTCAGGGGGAGGATCAGCCCCAGCATTTT. Translation: CASLPQGEDQPQHF.

CDR3 sequence reads: CASGLQQGARIYEQYF. For the CDR3, the DNA is TGTGCTAGTGGTTTGCAACAGGGGGCGCGTATATACGAGCAGTACTTC. This rearrangement joins TRBV12-5 to TRBJ2-7; 9 bases match TRBD1. The CDR3 totals 16 residues. From germline, CDR1 is LGHNT and CDR2 FRNRAP. V trimming: 2 bases; J trimming: 4 bases; junction bases outside the gene matches: 9.

This sequence joins TRBV5-5 and TRBJ1-4, with no clear D. The V and J ends lost 1 base and 3 bases respectively, with 19 bases between them. From germline, CDR1 is SGHKS and CDR2 YYEKEE (reference sequence). The CDR3 consists of 18 residues. The chain's CDR3 is CASSLFPGRGSSNEKLFF. DNA of the CDR3: TGTGCCAGCAGCTTGTTTCCCGGACGGGGATCGTCTAATGAAAAACTGTTTTTT.

This clone qualifies as medium-sized (0.01 to 0.1%). V is TRBV6-4 and J is TRBJ2-3, with a tentative D call TRBD2 (6 bases). CDR3 size: 14 residues. V lost 4 bases to trimming and J lost 0 bases, with 8 bases between them. Germline assignment: CDR1 MRHNA and CDR2 SNTAGT. For the CDR3, the DNA is TGTGCCAGCAGTGCCGGGACTAGCACAGATACGCAGTATTTT. Translation: CASSAGTSTDTQYF.

The count of this clone is one. V gene TRBV9 combines with J gene TRBJ2-3; maybe TRBD2 (7 bases). V gave up 4 bases and J gave up 4 bases, with 10 bases separating them. The V gene's germline CDR1 is SGDLS and CDR2 YYNGEE. The length of the CDR3 is 13 residues. Here the CDR3 DNA reads TGTGCCAGCAGCTCGGGGGGCGCAGATACGCAGTATTTT. This sequence encodes CASSSGGADTQYF.

This chain links TRBV15 with TRBJ1-5; D not resolved. V lost 6 bases and J lost 6, with 9 bases in between. Germline loops: CDR1 LNHNV, CDR2 YYDKDF (reference sequence). CDR3 length equals 12 residues. The CDR3 bases are TGTGCCACCAGGAGGGTTGGTCAGCCCCAGCATTTT. This translates into CATRRVGQPQHF.

This chain's CDR3 is CASSYGGNPNIQYF. CDR3 sequence (DNA): TGTGCCAGCAGTTACGGGGGGAATCCAAACATTCAGTACTTC. The chain employs TRBV6-5 and TRBJ2-4, with a tentative D call TRBD2 (6 bases). The CDR3 length is 14 residues. The V end was cut by 2 bases, the J end by 6 bases, with 11 bases between. In germline, CDR1 is MNHEY, CDR2 SVGAGI.

The chain employs TRBV2 and TRBJ2-1; 11 bases are a match to TRBD2. Germline V lookup: CDR1 SNHLY, CDR2 FYNNEI. The CDR3 has 15 residues. Unmatched junction bases numbered 4, after V lost 4 bases and J lost 5 bases. CDR3 in DNA: TGTGCCAGCAGTGGTTTACTAGCGGGGGACAATGAGCAGTTCTTC. It encodes CASSGLLAGDNEQFF.